The source of this TCR beta chain is a study of cytomegalovirus exposure and HLA in healthy donors. Study information: Inside one of the first data releases sat around 85 million unique TCRs taken from HLA-typed donors. Study observations and caveats: A link between a missense DCLRE1C variant and TCR beta V- and J-gene trimming emerged from a later analysis. HLA-A and HLA-B allele assignments for most subjects were reportedly predicted accurately using TCR beta sequences. There were fewer than 200 TCR beta chains listed as cytomegalovirus-associated.

This CDR3 is built from 14 residues. Germline CDR1 and CDR2: SGHRS and YFSETQ. J gave up 4 bases and V 3 bases, and 1 base lay outside the gene matches. The PCR used 60 Vbeta and 13 Jbeta primers. This table comes from immunoSEQ multiplex PCR, and its TCRdb copy is limited to in-frame clones, with some not included. The sample has about 40,000 clones. In regard to this clone: Antigen unknown.

The TCR originated in a male donor in good health and CMV-seronegative. The sequenced sample consisted of PBMCs. The J gene is TRBJ2-7, the V gene TRBV5-1, with TRBD2 matching 13 bases. CDR3 residues: CASSWTSGGYEQYF. As DNA, the CDR3 is TGCGCCAGCAGCTGGACTAGCGGGGGATACGAGCAGTACTTC.